The rows below give T cell receptor beta chains drawn from one sample of a study of naive CD8 T cells in extremely preterm neonates. Produced via immunoSEQ multiplex PCR; TCRdb's table is partial and in-frame only. The sample has fewer than 9,000 clones; 98% are singletons. Sequencing was performed on naive CD8+ T cells from blood. The receptor source for this set is a human donor in good health. The CDR3 runs from the conserved cysteine through the conserved F or W. The order of the fields is J gene, V gene, D gene, CDR3 DNA, CDR3 protein. The D gene is left open where the match is weak.

j_gene: TRBJ2-5
v_gene: TRBV9
d_gene: .
CDR3nt: TGTGCCAGCAGCGTAGTGCAGGGAGGTAAAGAGACCCAGTACTTC
CDR3aa: CASSVVQGGKETQYF

j_gene: TRBJ2-3
v_gene: TRBV28
d_gene: .
CDR3nt: TGTGCCAGCACCGTTCCAGGCATCACAGATACGCAGTATTTT
CDR3aa: CASTVPGITDTQYF

j_gene: TRBJ2-7
v_gene: TRBV4-3
d_gene: TRBD1
CDR3nt: TGCGCCAGCAGCCAGCGGACAGGGGGTACCTACGAGCAGTACTTC
CDR3aa: CASSQRTGGTYEQYF

j_gene: TRBJ1-5
v_gene: TRBV7-6
d_gene: .
CDR3nt: TGTGCCAGCAGTTCCGTCCGGGGTGGAGGGGATCAGCCCCAGCATTTT
CDR3aa: CASSSVRGGGDQPQHF

j_gene: TRBJ1-4
v_gene: TRBV4-2
d_gene: .
CDR3nt: TGTGCCAGCAGCCAAAATGAGGGTAATGAAAAACTGTTTTTT
CDR3aa: CASSQNEGNEKLFF

j_gene: TRBJ1-5
v_gene: TRBV5-1
d_gene: .
CDR3nt: TGCGCCAGCAGCTTGGGTCGGGGGGCTCAGCCCCAGCATTTT
CDR3aa: CASSLGRGAQPQHF

j_gene: TRBJ1-1
v_gene: TRBV5-6
d_gene: .
CDR3nt: TGTGCCAGCAGCTCTCCGACAACTGACACTGAAGCTTTCTTT
CDR3aa: CASSSPTTDTEAFF

j_gene: TRBJ1-1
v_gene: TRBV5-1
d_gene: TRBD1
CDR3nt: TGCGCCAGCAGCAGCAGACAGGGTCACACTGAAGCTTTCTTT
CDR3aa: CASSSRQGHTEAFF

j_gene: TRBJ2-5
v_gene: TRBV7-9
d_gene: .
CDR3nt: TGTGCCAGCAGCTTAGAGGAGGGGACGGGGGAGACCCAGTACTTC
CDR3aa: CASSLEEGTGETQYF

j_gene: TRBJ2-7
v_gene: TRBV6-1
d_gene: .
CDR3nt: TGTGCCAGCAGTGTCCTGGACGGGAGCTCCTACGAGCAGTACTTC
CDR3aa: CASSVLDGSSYEQYF

j_gene: TRBJ1-6
v_gene: TRBV19
d_gene: .
CDR3nt: TGTGCCAGTAGTATAGGGGGCACAGGGTGGTCACCCCTCCACTTT
CDR3aa: CASSIGGTGWSPLHF